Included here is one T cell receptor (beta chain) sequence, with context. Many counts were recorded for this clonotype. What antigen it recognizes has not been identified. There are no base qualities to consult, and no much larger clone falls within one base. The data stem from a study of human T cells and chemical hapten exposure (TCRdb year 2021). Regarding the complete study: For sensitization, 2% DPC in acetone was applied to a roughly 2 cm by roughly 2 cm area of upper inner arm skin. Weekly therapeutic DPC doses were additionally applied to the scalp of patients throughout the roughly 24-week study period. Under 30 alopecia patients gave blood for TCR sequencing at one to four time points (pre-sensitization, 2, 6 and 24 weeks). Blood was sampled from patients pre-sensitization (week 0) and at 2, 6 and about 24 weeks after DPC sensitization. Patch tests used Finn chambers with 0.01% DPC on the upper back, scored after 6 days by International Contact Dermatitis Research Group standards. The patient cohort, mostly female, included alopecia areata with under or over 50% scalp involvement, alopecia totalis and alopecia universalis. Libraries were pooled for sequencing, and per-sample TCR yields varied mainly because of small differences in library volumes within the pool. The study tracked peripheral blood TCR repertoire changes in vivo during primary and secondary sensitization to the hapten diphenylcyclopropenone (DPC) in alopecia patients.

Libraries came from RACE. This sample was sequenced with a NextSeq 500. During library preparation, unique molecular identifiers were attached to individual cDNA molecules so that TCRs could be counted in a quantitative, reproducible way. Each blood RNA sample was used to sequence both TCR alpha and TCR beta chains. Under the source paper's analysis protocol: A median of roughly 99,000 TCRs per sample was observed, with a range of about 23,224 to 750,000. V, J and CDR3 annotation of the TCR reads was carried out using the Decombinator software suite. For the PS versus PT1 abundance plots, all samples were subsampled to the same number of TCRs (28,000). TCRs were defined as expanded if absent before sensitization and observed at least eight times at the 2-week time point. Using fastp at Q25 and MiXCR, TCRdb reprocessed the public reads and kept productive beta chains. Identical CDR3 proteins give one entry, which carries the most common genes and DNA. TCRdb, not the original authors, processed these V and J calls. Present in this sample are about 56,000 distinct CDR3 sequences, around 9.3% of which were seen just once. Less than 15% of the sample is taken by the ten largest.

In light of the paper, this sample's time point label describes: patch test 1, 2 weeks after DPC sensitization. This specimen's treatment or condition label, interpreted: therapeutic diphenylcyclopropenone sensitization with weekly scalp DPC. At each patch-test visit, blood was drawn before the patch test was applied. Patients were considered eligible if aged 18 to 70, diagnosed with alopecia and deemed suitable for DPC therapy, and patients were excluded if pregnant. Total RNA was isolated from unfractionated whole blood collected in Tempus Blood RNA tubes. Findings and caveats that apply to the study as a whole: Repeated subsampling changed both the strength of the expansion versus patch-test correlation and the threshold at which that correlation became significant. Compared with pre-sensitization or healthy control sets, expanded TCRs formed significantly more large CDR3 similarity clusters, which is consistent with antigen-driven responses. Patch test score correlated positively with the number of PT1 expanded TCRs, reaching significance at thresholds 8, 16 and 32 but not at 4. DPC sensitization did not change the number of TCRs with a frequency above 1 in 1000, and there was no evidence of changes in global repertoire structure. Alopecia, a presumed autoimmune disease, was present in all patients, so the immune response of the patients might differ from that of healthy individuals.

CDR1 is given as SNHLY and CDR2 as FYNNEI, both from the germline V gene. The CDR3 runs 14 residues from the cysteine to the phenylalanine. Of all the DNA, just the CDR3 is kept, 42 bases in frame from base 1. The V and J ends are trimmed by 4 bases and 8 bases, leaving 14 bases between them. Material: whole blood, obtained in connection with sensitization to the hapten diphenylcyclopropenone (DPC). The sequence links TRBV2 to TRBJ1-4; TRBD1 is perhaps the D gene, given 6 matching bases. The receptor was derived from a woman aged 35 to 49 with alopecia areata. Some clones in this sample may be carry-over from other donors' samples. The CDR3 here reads CASSASTGPEKLFF. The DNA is TGTGCCAGCAGTGCTTCCACAGGGCCCGAAAAACTGTTTTTT.